These 3 T cell receptor beta chains were sequenced from one sample in a study of blood T cells in healthy people across ages. A J-beta primer mix and a sample-barcoded 5' primer were used in a second PCR of about 7 to 12 cycles. TCRdb passed the 5' RACE reads through MiXCR, listing each CDR3 protein once. The sample has 650,000 to 900,000 distinct CDR3 sequences, about 62% seen once. Sequenced sample: blood. The source of these receptors is a man younger than 45 in good health.

This clonotype was detected a few times. The rearrangement joins TRBV4-2 to TRBJ2-3; TRBD1 agrees at 7 bases. The CDR3 length is 17 residues. Germline assignment: CDR1 LGHNA and CDR2 YNFKEQ. Losses at the gene ends were 3 bases for V and 4 bases for J; bases not matched to a gene: 13. The CDR3 DNA reads TGTGCCAGCAGCCAGGATCCCGGGACAGTTCGCCCAGATACGCAGTATTTT. Translating it yields CASSQDPGTVRPDTQYF.

The rearrangement uses TRBV7-2 and TRBJ2-5; TRBD2 matches at 14 bases. The V and J ends lost 1 base and 2 bases, in that order; junction bases with no gene match: 3. The CDR3 loop spans 17 amino acids. Germline V CDR1 and CDR2: SGHTA, FQGNSA. The CDR3 DNA reads TGTGCCAGCAGCTTAGGGGGACTAGCGGGGGCACAAGAGACCCAGTACTTC. Translation: CASSLGGLAGAQETQYF.

V usage is TRBV7-2 and J usage is TRBJ2-1; weak D call: TRBD1 (6 bases). CDR1 and CDR2 (germline): SGHTA, FQGNSA. V was pared by 2 bases and J by 5 bases, with 13 bases between. The CDR3 loop spans 15 amino acids. CDR3 bases: TGTGCCAGCAGCTTACCAGGGGATCGTAACAATGAGCAGTTCTTC. It encodes CASSLPGDRNNEQFF. Full variable domain (missing parts from reference TRBV7-2 and TRBJ2-1): GAGVSQSPSNKVTEKGKDVELRCDPISGHTALYWYRQSLGQGLEFLIYFQGNSAPDKSGLPSDRFSAERTGGSVSTLTIQRTQQEDSAVYLCASSLPGDRNNEQFFGPGTRLTVL.